This T cell receptor beta chain originates from a study of blood T cell repertoires in COVID-19. Study in general: Acute and convalescent COVID-19 specimens originated in the United States, Italy and Spain. PBMCs, B-cell-depleted T cells, or T cells were the source of the cDNA or gDNA that made up the material.

From germline, CDR1 is LGHNA and CDR2 YSLEER. This CDR3 is 14 amino acids long. V lost 2 bases and J 4 bases, leaving 11 bases between the germline ends. Profiled with immunoSEQ multiplex PCR; TCRdb holds only in-frame clones, not every one. The sample holds approximately 250,000 clones; more than 65% are singletons and the top ten take about 1.5%. The material sequenced was peripheral blood. This chain joins TRBV4-3 and TRBJ1-2; D remains unclear. The TCR was taken from a middle-aged woman who had recovered from COVID-19. This CDR3 is CASSQSRESYGYTF. In DNA form, the CDR3 reads TGCGCCAGCAGCCAAAGTCGGGAGAGCTATGGCTACACCTTC.